One sample yielded the 12 T cell receptor beta chains listed below, sequenced in a study of blood T cells in healthy people across ages. The second PCR ran about 6 to 11 cycles with a sample-barcoded 5' primer and J-beta primers. In TCRdb, the 5' RACE reads were re-called with MiXCR into one record per CDR3 protein. This sample carries hundreds of thousands of distinct CDR3 sequences, roughly 56% of them seen once, and the ten largest clones take around 24%. The sample consisted of blood. The receptors were gathered from a man aged 40-49 years in good health.

This clonotype appeared a few times. The chain links TRBV7-2 to TRBJ1-4; D call uncertain. From germline, CDR1 is SGHTA and CDR2 FQGNSA. V was cut by 0 bases and J by 2 bases, with 13 bases left in between. CDR3 size: 17 residues. The CDR3 sequence: CASSLASLRETNEKLFF. DNA of the CDR3: TGTGCCAGCAGCTTAGCCTCTTTAAGGGAGACTAATGAAAAACTGTTTTTT.

In its sample, this clonotype was seen a few times. V gene TRBV24-1 combines with J gene TRBJ2-2; D might be TRBD2 (5 bases). The germline V and J ends were trimmed by 7 bases and 3 bases, with 17 bases remaining between them. CDR3 length: 16 amino acids. Germline lookup yields CDR1 KGHDR and CDR2 SFDVKD. This CDR3 reads CATSEASGRYTGELFF. The CDR3 bases are TGTGCCACCAGCGAAGCCAGCGGACGTTACACCGGGGAGCTGTTTTTT.

The chain uses TRBV7-3 and TRBJ2-7; D is possibly TRBD1 (5 bases). This CDR3 has 13 amino acids. Germline V gene lookup returns CDR1 SGHTA and CDR2 FQGTGA. Trimming cost V 2 bases and J 6 bases, with 11 bases left between them. CDR3 region: CASSLGSQGEQYF. DNA of the CDR3: TGTGCCAGCAGCTTAGGTTCGCAGGGCGAGCAGTACTTC.

The count of this clonotype is one. The chain uses TRBV7-2 and TRBJ2-5; TRBD1 matches at 9 bases. Germline V gene lookup returns CDR1 SGHTA and CDR2 FQGNSA. V lost 5 bases, J lost 5 bases, and 6 bases stayed unmatched. The CDR3 contains 14 residues. The chain's CDR3 is CASSARTGAETQYF. The CDR3 DNA reads TGTGCCAGCAGCGCCCGGACAGGGGCGGAGACCCAGTACTTC.

The J gene is TRBJ2-7, the V gene TRBV7-9, with 7 bases fitting TRBD1. The J call is doubtful: the DNA matches TRBJ2-5 better. Germline loops: CDR1 SEHNR, CDR2 FQNEAQ (reference sequence). The CDR3 covers 19 residues. The DNA of the CDR3 is TGTGCCAGCAGCTCGGACAGGTTGGGTGTAGGAGGTCGGCAAGAGACCCAGTACTTC. Protein sequence: CASSSDRLGVGGRQETQYF.

The genes are TRBV11-3 and TRBJ1-6, with a possible D match to TRBD1 (5 bases). Germline CDR1 and CDR2: SGHNT and YENEEA. V was cut by 5 bases and J by 5 bases, with 16 bases left in between. The CDR3 is 16 residues long. The DNA of the CDR3 is TGTGCCAGCAGCCCACGGTTCGGGGCGAATAATTCACCCCTCCACTTT. It is translated as CASSPRFGANNSPLHF.

V is TRBV27 and J is TRBJ1-5; 8 bases agree with TRBD1. V shed 3 bases, J shed 9 bases, and the junction held 13 bases outside the gene matches. The CDR3 has 16 amino acids. Germline CDR1 and CDR2: MNHEY and SMNVEV (reference sequence). CDR3 sequence (DNA): TGTGCCAGCAGTTTCAGAGGTACGGGGACAGGTGGGCCCCAGCATTTT. It is translated as CASSFRGTGTGGPQHF.

V usage is TRBV7-2 and J usage is TRBJ2-2; D unresolved. This CDR3 region has 16 residues. Germline assignment: CDR1 SGHTA and CDR2 FQGNSA. The ends were cut back, 5 bases at V and 1 base at J, with 14 bases in the middle. The CDR3 sequence is CASSPPWPENTGELFF. CDR3 sequence (DNA): TGTGCCAGCAGCCCACCCTGGCCTGAGAACACCGGGGAGCTGTTTTTT.

The chain uses TRBV5-6 and TRBJ2-7, with D maybe TRBD1 (5 bases). The J call is uncertain, as TRBJ2-5 better fits the DNA end. CDR3 size: 16 residues. The germline V gene has CDR1 SGHDT and CDR2 YYEEEE. The CDR3 is CASSLYRLFTKGTQYF. As DNA, the CDR3 is TGTGCCAGCAGCTTGTACAGGCTCTTTACGAAGGGGACCCAGTACTTC.

This chain joins TRBV12-3 or TRBV12-4 and TRBJ1-1; D unresolved. V was shortened by 2 bases and J by 7 bases, with 8 bases between the two germline ends. This CDR3 has 12 amino acids. The CDR3 DNA is TGTGCCAGCAGTTTATTCTCCGATGAAGCTTTCTTT. It encodes CASSLFSDEAFF.

The table lists this clonotype with a few counts. The rearrangement links TRBV29-1 to TRBJ1-2; D is unclear. CDR1 and CDR2 (germline): SQVTM, ANQGSEA. V was trimmed by 5 bases and J by 4 bases, leaving 11 bases between them. The CDR3 totals 12 residues. CDR3 sequence reads: CSVREGSYGYTF. DNA of the CDR3: TGCAGCGTTAGAGAGGGATCCTATGGCTACACCTTC.

The chain joins TRBV7-3 to TRBJ2-3, with no clear D. The germline V gene has CDR1 SGHTA and CDR2 FQGTGA. The CDR3 spans 12 residues. The V and J ends lost 2 bases and 10 bases respectively, with 10 bases between them. As DNA, the CDR3 is TGTGCCAGCAGCTTATTAGGCGGAGCGCAGTATTTT. Translating it yields CASSLLGGAQYF. Looking up the rest from reference TRBV7-3 and TRBJ2-3 gives the full variable domain: GAGVSQTPSNKVTEKGKYVELRCDPISGHTALYWYRQSLGQGPEFLIYFQGTGAADDSGLPNDRFFAVRPEGSVSTLKIQRTERGDSAVYLCASSLLGGAQYFGPGTRLTVL.